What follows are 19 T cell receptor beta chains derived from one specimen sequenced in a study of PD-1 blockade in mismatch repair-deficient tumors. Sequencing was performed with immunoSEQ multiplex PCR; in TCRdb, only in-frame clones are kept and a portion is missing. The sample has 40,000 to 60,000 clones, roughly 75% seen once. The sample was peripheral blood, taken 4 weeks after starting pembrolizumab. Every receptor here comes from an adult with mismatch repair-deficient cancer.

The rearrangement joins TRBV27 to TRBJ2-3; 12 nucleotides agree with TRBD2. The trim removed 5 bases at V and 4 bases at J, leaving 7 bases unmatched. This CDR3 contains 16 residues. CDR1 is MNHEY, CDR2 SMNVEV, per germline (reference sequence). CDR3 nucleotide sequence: TGTGCCAGCAGTCTTAGGACTAGCGGGAACTCAGATACGCAGTATTTT. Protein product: CASSLRTSGNSDTQYF.

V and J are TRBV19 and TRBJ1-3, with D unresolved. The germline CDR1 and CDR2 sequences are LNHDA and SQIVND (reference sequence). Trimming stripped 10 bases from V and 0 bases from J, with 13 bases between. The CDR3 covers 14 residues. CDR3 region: CATCQIHSGNTIYF. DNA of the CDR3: TGTGCCACATGTCAGATCCACTCTGGAAACACCATATATTTT.

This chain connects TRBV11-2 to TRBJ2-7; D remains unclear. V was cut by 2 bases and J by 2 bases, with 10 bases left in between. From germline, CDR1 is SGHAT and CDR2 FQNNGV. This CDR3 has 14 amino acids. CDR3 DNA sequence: TGTGCCAGCAGCTTATCCGTGACCCCCTACGAGCAGTACTTC. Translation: CASSLSVTPYEQYF.

The CDR3, as DNA: TGTGCCAGCAGCGCCGGGACTTTTCTCTACGAGCAGTACTTC. Translated: CASSAGTFLYEQYF. The chain carries TRBV11-2 and TRBJ2-7; maybe TRBD2 (6 bases). Germline assignment: CDR1 SGHAT and CDR2 FQNNGV. V was clipped by 5 bases and J by 3 bases, with 14 bases between them. This CDR3 spans 14 amino acids.

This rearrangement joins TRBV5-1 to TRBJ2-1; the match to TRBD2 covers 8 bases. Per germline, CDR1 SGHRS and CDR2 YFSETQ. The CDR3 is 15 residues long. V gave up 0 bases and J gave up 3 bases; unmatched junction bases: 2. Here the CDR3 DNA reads TGCGCCAGCAGCTTGGGTAGCGGGAACTACAATGAGCAGTTCTTC. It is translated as CASSLGSGNYNEQFF.

The CDR3 sequence: CASSASGMTNEKLFF. In DNA, the CDR3 is TGTGCCAGCAGTGCCTCGGGTATGACTAATGAAAAACTGTTTTTT. J is TRBJ1-4 and V is TRBV2; D is unresolved. There are 15 residues in the CDR3. V was pared by 4 bases and J by 2 bases, with 11 bases between. The V gene's germline CDR1 is SNHLY and CDR2 FYNNEI.

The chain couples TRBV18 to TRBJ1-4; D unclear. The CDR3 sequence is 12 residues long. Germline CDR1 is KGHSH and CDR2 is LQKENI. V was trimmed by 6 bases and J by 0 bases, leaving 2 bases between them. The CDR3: CASSSTNEKLFF. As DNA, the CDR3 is TGTGCCAGCTCGTCAACTAATGAAAAACTGTTTTTT.

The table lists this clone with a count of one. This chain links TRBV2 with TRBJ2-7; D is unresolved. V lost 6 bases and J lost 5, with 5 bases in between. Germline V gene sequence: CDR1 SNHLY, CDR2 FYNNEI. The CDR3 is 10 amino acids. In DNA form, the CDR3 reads TGTGCCAGCAGGAACAACGAGCAGTACTTC. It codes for CASRNNEQYF. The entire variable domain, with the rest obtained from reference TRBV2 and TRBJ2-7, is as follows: EPEVTQTPSHQVTQMGQEVILRCVPISNHLYFYWYRQILGQKVEFLVSFYNNEISEKSEIFDDQFSVERPDGSNFTLKIRSTKLEDSAMYFCASRNNEQYFGPGTRLTVT.

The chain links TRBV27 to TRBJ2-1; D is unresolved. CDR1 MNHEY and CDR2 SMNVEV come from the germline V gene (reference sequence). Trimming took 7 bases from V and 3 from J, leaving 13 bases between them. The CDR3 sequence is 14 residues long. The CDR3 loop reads CASMDPSNYNEQFF. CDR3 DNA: TGTGCCAGCATGGACCCGTCGAACTACAATGAGCAGTTCTTC.

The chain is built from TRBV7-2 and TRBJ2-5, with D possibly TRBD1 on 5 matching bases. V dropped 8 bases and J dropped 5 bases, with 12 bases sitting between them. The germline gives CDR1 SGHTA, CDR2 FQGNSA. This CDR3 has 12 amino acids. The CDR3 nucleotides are TGTGCCAGCCTGCAGGGAAGTGAGACCCAGTACTTC. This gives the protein CASLQGSETQYF.

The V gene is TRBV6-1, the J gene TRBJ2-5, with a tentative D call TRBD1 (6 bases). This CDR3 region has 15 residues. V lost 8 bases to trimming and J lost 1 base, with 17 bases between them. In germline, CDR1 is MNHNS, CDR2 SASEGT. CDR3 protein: CASRLGTPTQETQYF. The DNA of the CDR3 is TGTGCCAGCCGACTCGGGACACCAACCCAAGAGACCCAGTACTTC.

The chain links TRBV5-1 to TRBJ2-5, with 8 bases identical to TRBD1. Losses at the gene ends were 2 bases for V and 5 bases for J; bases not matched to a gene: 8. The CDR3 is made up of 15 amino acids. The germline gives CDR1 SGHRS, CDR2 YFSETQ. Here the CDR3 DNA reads TGCGCCAGCAGCTTATCGACAGGGGTTGGCGAGACCCAGTACTTC. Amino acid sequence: CASSLSTGVGETQYF.

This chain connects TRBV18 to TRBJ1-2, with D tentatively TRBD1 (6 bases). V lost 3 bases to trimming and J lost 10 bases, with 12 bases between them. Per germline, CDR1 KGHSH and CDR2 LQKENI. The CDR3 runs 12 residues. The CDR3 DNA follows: TGTGCCAGCTCACCCGACAGGAATTTCTACACCTTC. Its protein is CASSPDRNFYTF.

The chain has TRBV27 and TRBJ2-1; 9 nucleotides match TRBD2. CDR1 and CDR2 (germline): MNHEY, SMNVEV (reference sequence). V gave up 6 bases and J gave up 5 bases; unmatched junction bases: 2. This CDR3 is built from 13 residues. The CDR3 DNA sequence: TGTGCCAGCAGCGCGGGAGGGAACAATGAGCAGTTCTTC. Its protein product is CASSAGGNNEQFF.

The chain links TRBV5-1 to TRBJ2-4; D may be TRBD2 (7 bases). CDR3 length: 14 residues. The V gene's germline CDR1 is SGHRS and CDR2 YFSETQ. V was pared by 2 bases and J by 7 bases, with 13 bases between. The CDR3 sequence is CASSFEQGGNIQYF. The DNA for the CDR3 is TGCGCCAGCAGCTTTGAACAGGGAGGGAACATTCAGTACTTC.

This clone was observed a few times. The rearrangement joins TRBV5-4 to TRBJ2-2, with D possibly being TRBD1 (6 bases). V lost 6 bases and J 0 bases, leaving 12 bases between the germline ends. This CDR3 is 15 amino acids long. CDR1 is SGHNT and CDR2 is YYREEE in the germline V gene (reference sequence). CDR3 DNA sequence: TGTGCCAGCACCCTGGGGGCGCCGAACACCGGGGAGCTGTTTTTT. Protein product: CASTLGAPNTGELFF.

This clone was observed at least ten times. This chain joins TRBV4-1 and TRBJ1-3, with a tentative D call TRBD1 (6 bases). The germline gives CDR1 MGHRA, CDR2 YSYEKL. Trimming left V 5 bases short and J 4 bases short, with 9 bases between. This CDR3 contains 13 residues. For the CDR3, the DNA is TGCGCCAGCAGCATAACAGGGGGAAACACCATATATTTT. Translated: CASSITGGNTIYF.

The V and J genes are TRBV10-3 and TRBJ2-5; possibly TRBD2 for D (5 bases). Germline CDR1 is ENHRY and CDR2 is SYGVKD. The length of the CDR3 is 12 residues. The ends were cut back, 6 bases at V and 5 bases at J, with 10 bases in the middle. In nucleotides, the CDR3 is TGTGCCATCAGCCTAGCAGGCGAGACCCAGTACTTC. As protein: CAISLAGETQYF.

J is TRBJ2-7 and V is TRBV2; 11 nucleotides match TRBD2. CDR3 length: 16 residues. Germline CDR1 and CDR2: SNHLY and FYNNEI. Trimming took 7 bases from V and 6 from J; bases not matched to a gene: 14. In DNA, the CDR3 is TGTGCCAGCACGGGAGGGCTAGCGGGAGGATCTAGCGAGCAGTACTTC. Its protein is CASTGGLAGGSSEQYF.